Shown below are 6 T cell receptor beta chains from a single sample sequenced in a study of tumor and adjacent non-tumor tissue in lung cancer. This sample's RNA came from whole unsorted tissue. A modified ARM-PCR protocol with three rounds of nested PCR amplified TCRbeta. TCRdb processed the multiplex PCR reads anew with MiXCR; each CDR3 protein has one entry. In the table there are approximately 120,000 distinct CDR3 sequences, roughly 74% of which are singletons. The sequencing sample was made of lung tumor tissue. Receptors originate from a woman in her sixties with non-small cell lung cancer.

Turning to this clonotype: Compared with germline, one end of the junction differs, possibly owing to a read error. The chain couples TRBV6-2 or TRBV6-3 to TRBJ2-1; TRBD2 agrees at 8 bases. From germline, CDR1 is MNHEY and CDR2 SVGEGT. The length of the CDR3 is 17 residues. The CDR3 DNA is TGTGCTAGCACCAGTCCCGTTGTAGCGGGGAGGGACAATGAGCAGTTCTTC. It codes for CASTSPVVAGRDNEQFF.

This clonotype was detected many times. The chain recombines TRBV28 with TRBJ1-1; D gene unclear. The CDR3 spans 14 residues. The V and J ends lost 2 bases and 1 base respectively, with 8 bases between them. The V gene's germline CDR1 is MDHEN and CDR2 SYDVKM. For the CDR3, the DNA is TGTGCCAGCAGTTTACCTACAAAGAACACTGAAGCTTTCTTT. Protein: CASSLPTKNTEAFF. The complete variable domain, with remaining parts taken from reference TRBV28 and TRBJ1-1, reads DVKVTQSSRYLVKRTGEKVFLECVQDMDHENMFWYRQDPGLGLRLIYFSYDVKMKEKGDIPEGYSVSREKKERFSLILESASTNQTSMYLCASSLPTKNTEAFFGQGTRLTVV.

This clonotype was detected only once. The junction does not match germline at one end; this may be a read error. This chain joins TRBV11-1 and TRBJ1-2; tentatively, D is TRBD1 (6 bases). The CDR3 sequence is 14 residues long. CDR1 is SGHAT, CDR2 FQDESV, per germline (reference sequence). CDR3 in amino acids: CDSISQGPLYGYIF. Here the CDR3 DNA reads TGTGACAGCATCTCACAGGGCCCGCTCTATGGCTACATCTTC.

As regards this clonotype: Since the CDR3 does not end with the conserved phenylalanine or tryptophan, this likely comes from a read error. The chain uses TRBV11-2 and TRBJ1-5; 10 bases agree with TRBD1. The CDR3 runs to 13 residues. In germline, CDR1 is SGHAT, CDR2 FQNNGV. The V and J ends lost 8 bases and 13 bases, in that order; junction bases with no gene match: 11. Here the CDR3 DNA reads TGTGCCAGCTCTCGGGACAGGGGTCAGTCTCAGCATTAT. This codes for CASSRDRGQSQHY.

Turning to this clonotype: Lacking the conserved final phenylalanine or tryptophan, this CDR3 likely reflects a read error. The gene calls are TRBV7-9 and TRBJ2-2; D gene uncertain. Germline-derived CDR1 and CDR2 are SEHNR and FQNEAQ (reference sequence). The CDR3 is made up of 13 amino acids. CDR3 sequence reads: CTSSLTASGELFS. CDR3 coding DNA: TGTACCAGCAGCTTAACGGCTTCCGGGGAGCTGTTTTCT.

Note on this clonotype: At one boundary the junction diverges from the germline segment, which might be a read error. The CDR3 reads CASRLVRLGVFF. The CDR3 region has the DNA TGTGCCAGCAGGTTAGTTCGACTTGGTGTGTTCTTC. The chain combines TRBV11-2 with TRBJ2-1; no firm D call. CDR1 is SGHAT and CDR2 is FQNNGV in the germline V gene. This CDR3 contains 12 residues.